These 30 T cell receptor beta chains originate from one sample sequenced in a study of metastatic and nonmetastatic thyroid tumors. TCRdb re-clonotyped the PCR reads via MiXCR. The sample includes some 45,000 clones, 15% to 20% of them seen just once. Not a single patient had been given any form of treatment at any point before undergoing thyroid surgery. The sample was blood. The source is a female donor with papillary thyroid cancer or a benign thyroid nodule (not recorded which). Some clones in this sample may be carry-over from other donors' samples.

This clone appeared many times. The chain recombines TRBV25-1 with TRBJ2-6; possibly TRBD1 or TRBD2 for D (5 bases each). The V end lost 5 bases, the J end lost 0 bases, and 17 bases lay between the germline ends. Germline CDR1 is MGHDK and CDR2 is SYGVNS. CDR3 size: 18 residues. The CDR3 bases are TGTGCCAGCAGTCCACGACAGAGCGGCTTCTCTGGGGCCAACGTCCTGACTTTC. This gives the protein CASSPRQSGFSGANVLTF.

The J gene is TRBJ2-5, the V gene TRBV20-1; D may be TRBD1 (5 bases). The CDR3 spans 11 residues. V was clipped by 4 bases and J by 5 bases, with 8 bases between them. Germline V gene lookup returns CDR1 DFQATT and CDR2 SNEGSKA (reference sequence). CDR3 nucleotide sequence: TGCAGTGCTACAAAGGGGGAGACCCAGTACTTC. Amino acid sequence: CSATKGETQYF.

The chain recombines TRBV20-1 with TRBJ2-5; 9 bases align to TRBD1. The V segment lost 4 bases and the J segment 6 bases; nucleotides outside the gene matches: 6. The germline CDR1 and CDR2 sequences are DFQATT and SNEGSKA (reference sequence). This CDR3 has 13 amino acids. The CDR3 reads CSATGQGRKTQYF. In DNA, the CDR3 is TGCAGTGCTACAGGACAGGGGAGGAAGACCCAGTACTTC.

Many counts were recorded for this clone. V is TRBV27 and J is TRBJ2-3; 13 nucleotides align to TRBD2. CDR1 MNHEY and CDR2 SMNVEV come from the germline V gene (reference sequence). CDR3 length: 13 residues. The V and J ends lost 9 bases and 8 bases, in that order; junction bases with no gene match: 5. The DNA for the CDR3 is TGTGCCAGTAGACTAGCGGGGGGTAGTACGCAGTATTTT. Translation: CASRLAGGSTQYF.

This clone was seen a few times. The chain recombines TRBV6-1 with TRBJ2-7; TRBD1 aligns across 7 bases. V dropped 6 bases and J dropped 0; count of bases not matched to a gene: 8. This CDR3 is built from 15 residues. Germline V gene sequence: CDR1 MNHNS, CDR2 SASEGT. The CDR3, as DNA: TGTGCCAGCAGACAAACGGGACAGAGCTCCTACGAGCAGTACTTC. Translated, it gives CASRQTGQSSYEQYF.

There are many counts of this clone. The chain is built from TRBV15 and TRBJ2-5; the D call may be TRBD1 or TRBD2 (6 bases each). The germline gives CDR1 LNHNV, CDR2 YYDKDF (reference sequence). The CDR3 spans 16 residues. V was shortened by 5 bases and J by 0 bases, with 16 bases between the two germline ends. CDR3 sequence reads: CATSWGAGEYQETQYF. DNA for the CDR3: TGTGCCACCAGCTGGGGGGCAGGCGAGTACCAAGAGACCCAGTACTTC.

This chain links TRBV7-3 with TRBJ2-5, with D tentatively TRBD1 (6 bases). Trimming removed 1 base at V and 5 bases at J, with 8 bases between. CDR3 size: 13 residues. Looked up from germline, CDR1 is SGHTA and CDR2 is FQGTGA. In nucleotides, the CDR3 is TGTGCCAGCAGCTTAAACAGGGCGGAGACCCAGTACTTC. Protein: CASSLNRAETQYF.

The chain links TRBV20-1 to TRBJ2-1; possibly TRBD1 for D (5 bases). CDR3 length equals 12 residues. Germline assignment: CDR1 DFQATT and CDR2 SNEGSKA (reference sequence). V gave up 1 base and J gave up 8 bases, with 9 bases separating them. Written as DNA, the CDR3 is TGCAGTGCTAGAGTGGGCAGGGATGAGCAGTTCTTC. This encodes CSARVGRDEQFF.

The chain combines TRBV20-1 with TRBJ2-5; TRBD2 agrees at 14 bases. The CDR3 has 16 amino acids. The germline gives CDR1 DFQATT, CDR2 SNEGSKA (reference sequence). Germline trimming cut 8 bases from V and 2 bases from J; bases unmatched to any gene: 10. The CDR3 sequence: CSLTGTSGGMQETQYF. As DNA, the CDR3 is TGCAGTTTAACCGGGACTAGCGGGGGAATGCAAGAGACCCAGTACTTC.

This clone showed up many times. V and J are TRBV12-3 or TRBV12-4 and TRBJ1-2, with D possibly TRBD1 on 6 matching bases. V was cut by 3 bases and J by 8 bases, with 16 bases left in between. The CDR3 is 14 residues long. The CDR3 spells CASSFQGRLQGYTF. The CDR3 DNA is TGTGCCAGCAGTTTCCAGGGGCGCTTGCAGGGCTACACCTTC.

This clone has ten or more counts. CDR3: CAWMLAGGPYEQYF. The CDR3 coding sequence is TGTGCCTGGATGCTAGCGGGGGGTCCCTACGAGCAGTACTTC. This chain joins TRBV30 and TRBJ2-7; 11 nucleotides match TRBD2. Germline V lookup: CDR1 GTSNPN, CDR2 SVGIG (reference sequence). Trimming cost V 4 bases and J 2 bases; bases outside gene matches: 4. This CDR3 contains 14 residues.

This clone was detected ten times or more. This CDR3 reads CASSQRGGDYGYTF. The CDR3, as DNA: TGTGCCAGCAGCCAAAGGGGCGGAGACTATGGCTACACCTTC. V usage is TRBV4-2 and J usage is TRBJ1-2; TRBD1 might be the D (5 bases). Looked up from germline, CDR1 is LGHNA and CDR2 is YNFKEQ. This CDR3 region has 14 residues. Trimming left V 2 bases short and J 3 bases short, with 10 bases between.

V gene TRBV20-1 combines with J gene TRBJ1-2; 11 nucleotides match TRBD1. The CDR3 consists of 13 residues. Germline CDR1 and CDR2: DFQATT and SNEGSKA (reference sequence). With V trimmed by 6 bases and J by 8 bases, 8 bases remained unmatched. The CDR3 DNA sequence: TGCAGTGCGATTGGGACAGGGGGGACGGGCTACACCTTC. Residues: CSAIGTGGTGYTF.

This clone was detected ten times or more. The chain joins TRBV5-1 to TRBJ2-7; 10 nucleotides agree with TRBD1. CDR1 and CDR2 (germline): SGHRS, YFSETQ. The CDR3 is 16 residues long. J lost 7 bases, V lost 0 bases, and 10 bases had no gene match. The CDR3 nucleotides are TGCGCCAGCAGCTTGGAAGGGAGACAGGGGGCGGGTGAGCAGTACTTC. Amino acids: CASSLEGRQGAGEQYF.

This clone was detected many times. The rearrangement uses TRBV27 and TRBJ2-1; D is unresolved. CDR3 length equals 15 residues. Per germline, CDR1 MNHEY and CDR2 SMNVEV (reference sequence). V lost 5 bases and J 0 bases, leaving 11 bases between the germline ends. The CDR3 coding sequence is TGTGCCAGCAGTCCTGACTGGAGCTCCTACAATGAGCAGTTCTTC. Translated, it gives CASSPDWSSYNEQFF.

This clone showed up many times. This chain connects TRBV12-5 to TRBJ2-3, with D maybe TRBD1 (5 bases). Germline lookup yields CDR1 LGHNT and CDR2 FRNRAP. The ends were cut back, 1 base at V and 2 bases at J, with 10 bases in the middle. This CDR3 has 15 residues. The CDR3 sequence is CASGLDTGFTDTQYF. Written as DNA, the CDR3 is TGTGCTAGTGGTTTGGATACAGGCTTCACAGATACGCAGTATTTT.

This clone appeared a few times. At one of its ends the junction is not consistent with the germline gene, which may arise from a read error. V usage is TRBV7-7 and J usage is TRBJ2-1; perhaps TRBD2 as D (5 bases). The germline gives CDR1 SSHAT, CDR2 FNYEAQ (reference sequence). The CDR3 length is 16 residues. The CDR3 protein is CASSPVGVSSYNEQFF. The CDR3 bases are TGTGCTAGCAGCCCCGTCGGGGTTAGCTCCTACAATGAGCAGTTCTTC.

The chain has TRBV20-1 and TRBJ1-5; D is unresolved. The CDR3 loop spans 14 amino acids. CDR1 DFQATT and CDR2 SNEGSKA come from the germline V gene (reference sequence). CDR3 nucleotide sequence: TGCATTGTGGACCCGGGAGGCAGCAATCAGCCCCAGCATTTT. Translation: CIVDPGGSNQPQHF.

This clone was observed at least ten times. V and J are TRBV27 and TRBJ2-5, with D hard to call. The CDR3 extends over 11 amino acids. Germline V gene data show CDR1 as MNHEY and CDR2 as SMNVEV (reference sequence). CDR3 residues: CAYSFVETQYF. CDR3 in DNA: TGTGCTTATAGTTTTGTGGAGACCCAGTACTTC.

Concerning this clone: This CDR3 fails to terminate in the conserved phenylalanine or tryptophan, so it likely reflects a read error. This chain uses TRBV9 with TRBJ2-3; 11 bases are a match to TRBD2. V gave up 4 bases and J gave up 4 bases; unmatched junction bases: 8. The germline V gene has CDR1 SGDLS and CDR2 YYNGEE. This CDR3 spans 16 amino acids. The CDR3 coding sequence is TGTGCCAGCAGCCATACTAGCGGGAGTAAAGCAGATACGCAGTATCTT. Translated, it gives CASSHTSGSKADTQYL.

The chain combines TRBV5-6 with TRBJ1-6, with a possible D match to TRBD1 (5 bases). V lost 0 bases to trimming and J lost 7 bases, with 11 bases between them. This CDR3 is built from 15 residues. Germline V CDR1 and CDR2: SGHDT, YYEEEE. CDR3 nucleotides: TGTGCCAGCAGCTTGGTAGCTCGGGACAATTCACCCCTCCACTTT. It is translated as CASSLVARDNSPLHF.

The chain joins TRBV12-3 or TRBV12-4 to TRBJ1-4, with D uncertain. The V gene lost 6 bases and the J gene lost 16 bases, with 21 bases spanning the gap. The CDR3 runs 13 residues. Here the CDR3 reads CASRLSTNEKRFF. The CDR3 bases are TGTGCCAGCAGACTTTCAACTAATGAAAAAAGGTTTTTT.

This clone occurred many times. CDR3 bases: TGTGCCAGTAACAGGGGGGGGCTCAATCAGCCCCAGCATTTT. It specifies CASNRGGLNQPQHF. This rearrangement joins TRBV19 to TRBJ1-5; 8 nucleotides agree with TRBD1. Germline V gives CDR1 LNHDA, CDR2 SQIVND (reference sequence). The junction had 5 bases not matched to a gene; V was cut back by 7 bases and J by 3 bases. The CDR3 is made up of 14 amino acids.

The chain recombines TRBV20-1 with TRBJ2-7; tentatively, D is TRBD2 (6 bases). V lost 1 base to trimming and J lost 3 bases, with 13 bases between them. From germline, CDR1 is DFQATT and CDR2 SNEGSKA (reference sequence). The CDR3 sequence is 14 residues long. CDR3 amino acids: CSARVTGDGYEQYF. Written as DNA, the CDR3 is TGCAGTGCTAGAGTAACGGGGGATGGCTACGAGCAGTACTTC.

The rearrangement joins TRBV5-4 to TRBJ1-6, with TRBD1 identical over 9 bases. The CDR3 is made up of 18 amino acids. The V gene end was trimmed by 0 bases and the J gene end by 6 bases; junction bases not matched to a gene: 10. Germline V gene sequence: CDR1 SGHNT, CDR2 YYREEE (reference sequence). CDR3 sequence: CASSLVVFGQGSNSPLHF. The CDR3, as DNA: TGTGCCAGCAGCTTGGTTGTTTTCGGACAGGGGTCTAATTCACCCCTCCACTTT.

The gene calls are TRBV12-3 or TRBV12-4 and TRBJ2-7, with D possibly matching TRBD1 (6 bases). V lost 6 bases and J 0 bases, leaving 9 bases between the germline ends. This CDR3 has 13 residues. As DNA, the CDR3 is TGTGCCAGCAGCAGGGGTTACTCCTACGAGCAGTACGTC. It specifies CASSRGYSYEQYV.

This clone appeared many times. The genes are TRBV11-2 and TRBJ2-7, with D unresolved. V lost 5 bases to trimming and J lost 6 bases, with 17 bases between them. The V gene's germline CDR1 is SGHAT and CDR2 FQNNGV. This CDR3 region has 14 residues. CDR3 nucleotides: TGTGCCAGCAGCCTTGGACGGACCCCCGGCGAGCAGTACTTC. Encoded protein: CASSLGRTPGEQYF.

This clone appeared many times. This chain uses TRBV6-1 with TRBJ2-3; 7 bases are a match to TRBD2. Unmatched junction bases numbered 5, after V lost 6 bases and J lost 2 bases. There are 14 residues in the CDR3. Per the germline V gene, CDR1 is MNHNS and CDR2 is SASEGT. This chain's CDR3 is CASRASGATDTQYF. The CDR3 region has the DNA TGTGCCAGCAGAGCCAGCGGGGCCACAGATACGCAGTATTTT.

About this clone itself: At one of its ends the junction is not consistent with the germline gene, which may arise from a read error. The V gene is TRBV3-1, the J gene TRBJ2-3; 7 nucleotides match TRBD2. This CDR3 is 17 amino acids long. Germline CDR1 is LGHDT and CDR2 is YNNKEL (reference sequence). The DNA of the CDR3 is TGCGCCAGCAGCCAAGGTGTGGAGGGAGGGCCGCGAGATACGCAGTATTTT. Translated: CASSQGVEGGPRDTQYF.

This clone was recorded at least ten times. The chain combines TRBV2 with TRBJ2-2; 7 nucleotides match TRBD1. The germline gives CDR1 SNHLY, CDR2 FYNNEI. J gave up 4 bases and V 6 bases, and 2 bases lay outside the gene matches. This CDR3 is built from 13 residues. The CDR3 DNA sequence: TGTGCCAGCAGGGGACAGATCACCGGGGAGCTGTTTTTT. It specifies CASRGQITGELFF.